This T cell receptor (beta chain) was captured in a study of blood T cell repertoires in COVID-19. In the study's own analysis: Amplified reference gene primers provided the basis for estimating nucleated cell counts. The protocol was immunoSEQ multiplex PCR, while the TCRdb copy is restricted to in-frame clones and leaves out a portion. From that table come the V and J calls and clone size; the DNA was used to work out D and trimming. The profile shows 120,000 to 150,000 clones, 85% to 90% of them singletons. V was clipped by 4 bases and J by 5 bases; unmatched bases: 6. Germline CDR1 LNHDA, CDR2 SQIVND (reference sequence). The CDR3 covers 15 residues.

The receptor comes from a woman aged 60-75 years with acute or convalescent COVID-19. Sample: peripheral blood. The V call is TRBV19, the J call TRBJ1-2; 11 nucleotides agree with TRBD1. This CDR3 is CASSTDRGRQYGYTF. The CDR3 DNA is TGTGCCAGTAGTACGGACAGGGGGCGACAGTATGGCTACACCTTC.